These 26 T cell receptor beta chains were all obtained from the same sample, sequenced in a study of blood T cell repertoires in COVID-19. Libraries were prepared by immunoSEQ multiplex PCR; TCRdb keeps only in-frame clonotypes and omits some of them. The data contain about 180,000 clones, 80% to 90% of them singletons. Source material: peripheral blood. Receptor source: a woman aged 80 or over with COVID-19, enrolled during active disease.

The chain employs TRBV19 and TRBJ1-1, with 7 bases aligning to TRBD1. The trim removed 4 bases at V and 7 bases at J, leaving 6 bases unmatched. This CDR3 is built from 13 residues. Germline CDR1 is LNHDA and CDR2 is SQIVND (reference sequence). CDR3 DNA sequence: TGTGCCAGTAGTAGCCAACAGGGGCTTGAAGCTTTCTTT. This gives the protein CASSSQQGLEAFF. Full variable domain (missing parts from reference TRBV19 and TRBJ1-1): DGGITQSPKYLFRKEGQNVTLSCEQNLNHDAMYWYRQDPGQGLRLIYYSQIVNDFQKGDIAEGYSVSREKKESFPLTVTSAQKNPTAFYLCASSSQQGLEAFFGQGTRLTVV.

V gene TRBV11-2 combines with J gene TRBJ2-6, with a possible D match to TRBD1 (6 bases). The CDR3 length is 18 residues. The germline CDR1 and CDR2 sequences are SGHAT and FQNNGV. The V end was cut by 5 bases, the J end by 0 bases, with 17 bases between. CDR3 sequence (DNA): TGTGCCAGCAGCCCCGGAACAGGGCCCTACTCTGGGGCCAACGTCCTGACTTTC. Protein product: CASSPGTGPYSGANVLTF.

CDR3 nucleotide sequence: TGTGCCAGCACCCTAGGCAGGGCTAACTATGGCTACACCTTC. Translating it yields CASTLGRANYGYTF. V usage is TRBV7-2 and J usage is TRBJ1-2, with TRBD1 as a possible D gene (5 bases). Germline loops: CDR1 SGHTA, CDR2 FQGNSA. This CDR3 has 14 amino acids. V lost 7 bases and J lost 0, with 12 bases in between. The entire variable domain, with the rest obtained from reference TRBV7-2 and TRBJ1-2, is as follows: GAGVSQSPSNKVTEKGKDVELRCDPISGHTALYWYRQSLGQGLEFLIYFQGNSAPDKSGLPSDRFSAERTGGSVSTLTIQRTQQEDSAVYLCASTLGRANYGYTFGSGTRLTVV.

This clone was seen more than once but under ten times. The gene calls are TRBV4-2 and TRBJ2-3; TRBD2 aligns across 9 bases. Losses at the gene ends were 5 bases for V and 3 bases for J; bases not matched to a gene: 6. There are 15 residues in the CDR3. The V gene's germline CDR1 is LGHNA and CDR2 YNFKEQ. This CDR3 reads CASSIAGEVTDTQYF. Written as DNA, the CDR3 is TGTGCCAGCAGCATAGCGGGAGAGGTAACAGATACGCAGTATTTT.

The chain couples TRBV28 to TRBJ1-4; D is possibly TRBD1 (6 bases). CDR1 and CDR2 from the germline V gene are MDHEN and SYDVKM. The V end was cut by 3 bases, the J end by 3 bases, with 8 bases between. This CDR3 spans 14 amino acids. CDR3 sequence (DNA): TGTGCCAGCAGTTTTCAGGGGCCTAATGAAAAACTGTTTTTT. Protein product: CASSFQGPNEKLFF.

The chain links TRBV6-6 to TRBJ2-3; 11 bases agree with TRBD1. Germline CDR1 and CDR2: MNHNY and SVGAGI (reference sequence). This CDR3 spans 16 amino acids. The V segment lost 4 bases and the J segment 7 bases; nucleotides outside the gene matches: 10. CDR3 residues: CASSSSRTGGKNTQYF. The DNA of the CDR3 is TGTGCCAGCAGTTCATCCCGGACAGGGGGCAAAAATACGCAGTATTTT.

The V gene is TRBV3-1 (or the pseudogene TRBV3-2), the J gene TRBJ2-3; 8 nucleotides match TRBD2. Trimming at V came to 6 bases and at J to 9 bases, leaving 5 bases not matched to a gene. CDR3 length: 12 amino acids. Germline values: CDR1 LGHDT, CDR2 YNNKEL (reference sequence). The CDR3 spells CASRFAGGTQYF. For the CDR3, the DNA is TGTGCCAGCAGATTTGCGGGAGGCACGCAGTATTTT.

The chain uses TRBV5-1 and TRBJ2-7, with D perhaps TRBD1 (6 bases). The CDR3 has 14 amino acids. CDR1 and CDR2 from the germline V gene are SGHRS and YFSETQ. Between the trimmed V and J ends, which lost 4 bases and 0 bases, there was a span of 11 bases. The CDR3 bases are TGCGCCAGCAGCGACACAGGGTCCTCCTACGAGCAGTACTTC. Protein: CASSDTGSSYEQYF.

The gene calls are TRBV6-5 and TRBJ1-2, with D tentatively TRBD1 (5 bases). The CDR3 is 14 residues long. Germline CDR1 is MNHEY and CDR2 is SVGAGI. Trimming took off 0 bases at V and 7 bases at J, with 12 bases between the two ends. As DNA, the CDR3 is TGTGCCAGCAGTTACTCTGCTGCCCAGGGTGGCTACACCTTC. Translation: CASSYSAAQGGYTF.

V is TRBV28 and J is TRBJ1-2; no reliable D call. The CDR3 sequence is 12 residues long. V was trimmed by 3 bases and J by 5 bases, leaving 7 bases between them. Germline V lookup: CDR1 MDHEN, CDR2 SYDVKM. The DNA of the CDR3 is TGTGCCAGCAGTTTCCGGGGATATGGCTACACCTTC. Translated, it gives CASSFRGYGYTF.

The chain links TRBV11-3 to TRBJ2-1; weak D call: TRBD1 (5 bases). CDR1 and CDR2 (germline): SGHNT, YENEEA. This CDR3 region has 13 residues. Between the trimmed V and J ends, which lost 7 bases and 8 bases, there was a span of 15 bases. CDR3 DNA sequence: TGTGCCAGCATCGGCCGCTGGGGCGATGAGCAGTTCTTC. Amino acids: CASIGRWGDEQFF.

The CDR3 DNA sequence: TGTGCCAGCAGTTTGAGCCTAGCTAACTATGGCTACACCTTC. It encodes CASSLSLANYGYTF. The V and J genes are TRBV28 and TRBJ1-2; no reliable D call. The V end lost 3 bases, the J end lost 0 bases, and 8 bases lay between the germline ends. The germline CDR1 and CDR2 sequences are MDHEN and SYDVKM. The CDR3 contains 14 residues.

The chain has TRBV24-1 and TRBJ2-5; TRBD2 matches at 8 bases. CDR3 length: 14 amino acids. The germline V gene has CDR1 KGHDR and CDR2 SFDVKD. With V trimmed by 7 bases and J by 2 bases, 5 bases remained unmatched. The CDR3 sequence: CATSDVAGQETQYF. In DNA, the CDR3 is TGTGCCACCAGCGACGTAGCGGGACAAGAGACCCAGTACTTC.

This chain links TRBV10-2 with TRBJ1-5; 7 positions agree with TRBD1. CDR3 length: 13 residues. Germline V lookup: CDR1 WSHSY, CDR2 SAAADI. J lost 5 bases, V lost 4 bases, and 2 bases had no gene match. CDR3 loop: CASSGDSYQPQHF. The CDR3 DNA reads TGCGCCAGCAGTGGGGACAGTTATCAGCCCCAGCATTTT.

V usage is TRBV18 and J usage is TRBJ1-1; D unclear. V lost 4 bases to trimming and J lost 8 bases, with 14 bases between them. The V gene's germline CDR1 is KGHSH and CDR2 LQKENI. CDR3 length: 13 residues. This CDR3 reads CASSLLNEEEAFF. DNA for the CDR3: TGTGCCAGCTCACTCCTTAACGAGGAGGAAGCTTTCTTT.

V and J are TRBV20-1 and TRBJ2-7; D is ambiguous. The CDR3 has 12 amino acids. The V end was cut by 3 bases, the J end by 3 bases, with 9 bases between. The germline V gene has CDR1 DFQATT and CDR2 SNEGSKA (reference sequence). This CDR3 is CSASRRFYEQYF. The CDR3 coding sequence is TGCAGTGCTAGTCGCAGGTTCTACGAGCAGTACTTC.

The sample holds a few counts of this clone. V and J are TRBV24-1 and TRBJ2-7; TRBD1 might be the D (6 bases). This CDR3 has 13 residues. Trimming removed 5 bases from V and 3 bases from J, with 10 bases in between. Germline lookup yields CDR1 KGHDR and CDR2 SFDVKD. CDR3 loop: CATSAQGSYEQYF. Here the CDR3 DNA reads TGTGCCACCAGTGCCCAGGGGAGCTACGAGCAGTACTTC.

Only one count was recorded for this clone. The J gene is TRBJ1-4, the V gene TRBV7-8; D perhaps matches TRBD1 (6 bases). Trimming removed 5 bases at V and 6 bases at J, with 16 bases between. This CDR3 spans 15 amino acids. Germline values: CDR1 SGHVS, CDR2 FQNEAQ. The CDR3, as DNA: TGTGCCAGCAGCAGAGGGCCAGGGGTGGATGAAAAACTGTTTTTT. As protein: CASSRGPGVDEKLFF. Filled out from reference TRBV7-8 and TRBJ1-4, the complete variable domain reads GAGVSQSPRYKVAKRGQDVALRCDPISGHVSLFWYQQALGQGPEFLTYFQNEAQLDKSGLPSDRFFAERPEGSVSTLKIQRTQQEDSAVYLCASSRGPGVDEKLFFGSGTQLSVL.

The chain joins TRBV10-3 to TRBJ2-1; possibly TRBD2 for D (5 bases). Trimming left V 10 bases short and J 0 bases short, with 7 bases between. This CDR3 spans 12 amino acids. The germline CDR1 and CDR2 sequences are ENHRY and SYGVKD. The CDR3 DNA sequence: TGTGCCAGTAGCGCCTCCTACAATGAGCAGTTCTTC. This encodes CASSASYNEQFF.

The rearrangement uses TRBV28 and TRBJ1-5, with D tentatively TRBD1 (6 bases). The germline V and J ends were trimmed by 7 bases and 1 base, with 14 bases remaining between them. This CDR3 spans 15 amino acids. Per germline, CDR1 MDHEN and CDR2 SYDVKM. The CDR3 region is CASTLGTPSNQPQHF. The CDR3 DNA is TGTGCCAGCACCTTGGGGACACCGAGCAATCAGCCCCAGCATTTT. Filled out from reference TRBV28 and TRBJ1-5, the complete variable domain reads DVKVTQSSRYLVKRTGEKVFLECVQDMDHENMFWYRQDPGLGLRLIYFSYDVKMKEKGDIPEGYSVSREKKERFSLILESASTNQTSMYLCASTLGTPSNQPQHFGDGTRLSIL.

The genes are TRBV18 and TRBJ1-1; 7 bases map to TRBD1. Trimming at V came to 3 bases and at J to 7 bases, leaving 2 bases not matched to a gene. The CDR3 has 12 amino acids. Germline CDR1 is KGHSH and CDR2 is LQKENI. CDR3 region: CASSPGTDEAFF. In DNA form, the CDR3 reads TGTGCCAGCTCACCGGGGACAGATGAAGCTTTCTTT.

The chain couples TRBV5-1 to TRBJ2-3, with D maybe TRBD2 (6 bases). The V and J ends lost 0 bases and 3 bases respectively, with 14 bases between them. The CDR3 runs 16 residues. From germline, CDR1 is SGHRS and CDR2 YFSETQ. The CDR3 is CASSLDVGSGTDTQYF. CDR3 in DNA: TGCGCCAGCAGCTTGGATGTCGGGAGTGGAACAGATACGCAGTATTTT.

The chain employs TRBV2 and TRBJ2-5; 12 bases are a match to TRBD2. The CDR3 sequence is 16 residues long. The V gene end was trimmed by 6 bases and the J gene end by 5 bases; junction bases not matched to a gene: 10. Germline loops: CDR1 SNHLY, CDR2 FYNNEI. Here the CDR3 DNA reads TGTGCCAGCAGAAAGGAGCTAGCGGGGGGGCTTGAGACCCAGTACTTC. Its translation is CASRKELAGGLETQYF.

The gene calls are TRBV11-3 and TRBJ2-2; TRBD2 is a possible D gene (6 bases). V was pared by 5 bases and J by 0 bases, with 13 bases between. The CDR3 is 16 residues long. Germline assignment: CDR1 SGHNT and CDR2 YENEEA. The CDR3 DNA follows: TGTGCCAGCAGCACCCGGGAGTACGCGAACACCGGGGAGCTGTTTTTT. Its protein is CASSTREYANTGELFF.

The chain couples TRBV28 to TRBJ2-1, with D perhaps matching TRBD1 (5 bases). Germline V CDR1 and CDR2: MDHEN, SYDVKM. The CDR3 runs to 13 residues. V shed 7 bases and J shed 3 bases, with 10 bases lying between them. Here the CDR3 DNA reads TGTGCCAGCATGGGGCTAGACTACAATGAGCAGTTCTTC. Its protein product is CASMGLDYNEQFF.

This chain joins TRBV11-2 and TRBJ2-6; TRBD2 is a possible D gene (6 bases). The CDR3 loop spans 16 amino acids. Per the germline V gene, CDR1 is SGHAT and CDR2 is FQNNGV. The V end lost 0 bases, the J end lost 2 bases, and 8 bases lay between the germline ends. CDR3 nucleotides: TGTGCCAGCAGCTTAGAGGGCGGGGCTGGGGCCAACGTCCTGACTTTC. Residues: CASSLEGGAGANVLTF.